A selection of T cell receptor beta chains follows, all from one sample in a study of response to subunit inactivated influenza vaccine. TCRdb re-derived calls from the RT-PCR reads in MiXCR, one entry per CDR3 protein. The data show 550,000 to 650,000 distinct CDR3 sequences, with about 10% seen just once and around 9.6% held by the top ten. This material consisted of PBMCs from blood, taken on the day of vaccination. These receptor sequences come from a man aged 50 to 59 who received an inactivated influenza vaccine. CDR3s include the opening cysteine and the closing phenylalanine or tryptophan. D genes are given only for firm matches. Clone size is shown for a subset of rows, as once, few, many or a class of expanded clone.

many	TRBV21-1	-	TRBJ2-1	TGTGCCAGCAGCTTAGGCGGGACCCCCCCCTACAATGAGCAGTTCTTC	CASSLGGTPPYNEQFF
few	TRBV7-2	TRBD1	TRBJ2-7	TGTGCCAGCAGCTTGAAGCGGACAGGGTACTCCTACGAGCAGTACTTC	CASSLKRTGYSYEQYF
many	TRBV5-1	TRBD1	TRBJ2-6	TGCGCCAGCAGCTTAGAGGGGGCGCTTTCTGGGGCCAACGTCCTGACTTTC	CASSLEGALSGANVLTF
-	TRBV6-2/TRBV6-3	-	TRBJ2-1	TGTGCCAGCAGTTACTCTCAAGGTGAGCAGTTCTTC	CASSYSQGEQFF
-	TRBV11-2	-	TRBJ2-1	TGTGCCAGCAGCTTATTATATGCGGCTGGTGAGCAGTTCTTC	CASSLLYAAGEQFF
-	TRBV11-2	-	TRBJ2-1	TGTGCCAGCAGCTACCTATCAACGTGGCCTAGGGGAGGCAATGAGCAGTTCTTC	CASSYLSTWPRGGNEQFF
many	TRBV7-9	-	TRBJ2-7	TGTGCCAGCAACCCGGACGGACGATGGCACGAGCAGTACTTC	CASNPDGRWHEQYF
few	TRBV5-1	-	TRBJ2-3	TGCGCCAGCAGCCCCCGGGACCCAGTATCACGGCTAGATACGCAGTATTTT	CASSPRDPVSRLDTQYF
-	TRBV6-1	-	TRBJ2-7	TGTGCCAGCAGTGAAGGTTCTCCCCGTAGGGAGTACTTC	CASSEGSPRREYF
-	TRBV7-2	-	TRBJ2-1	TGTGCCAGCAAACCAACGGGCAGGGGCAATGAGCAGTTCTTC	CASKPTGRGNEQFF
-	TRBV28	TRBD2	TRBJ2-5	TGTGCCAGCGGACCTAGCGGGGGGTTCGGAGAGACCCAGTACTTC	CASGPSGGFGETQYF
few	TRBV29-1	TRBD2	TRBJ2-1	TGCAGCGTTGAAGAGCGAAGGACTAGCGCATACAATGAGCAGTTCTTC	CSVEERRTSAYNEQFF
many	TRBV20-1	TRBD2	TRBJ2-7	TGCAGTGCTAGACCGGGACTAGCTTCCTACGAGCAGTACTTC	CSARPGLASYEQYF
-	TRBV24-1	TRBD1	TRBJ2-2	TGTGCCACCAGTGAGGGACAGCTCACCGGGGAGCTGTTTTTT	CATSEGQLTGELFF
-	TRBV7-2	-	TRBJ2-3	TGTGCCAGCAGCTTCCAGCAGCAAGATACGCAGTATTTT	CASSFQQQDTQYF
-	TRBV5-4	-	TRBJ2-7	TGTGCCAGCAGCCCGGACTTCCTTGGCAACGAGCAGTACTTC	CASSPDFLGNEQYF
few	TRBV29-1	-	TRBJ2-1	TGCAGCGTTGACAGGGGTCATGAGCAGTTCTTC	CSVDRGHEQFF
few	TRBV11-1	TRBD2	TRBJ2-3	TGTGCCAGCAGCTTAGCGGGAGGGACTAGCGGGGCCGTGAATACGCAGTATTTT	CASSLAGGTSGAVNTQYF
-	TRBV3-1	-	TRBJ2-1	TGTGTCAGCAGCGCCTTGGTTAGGACGGATGAGCAGTTCTTC	CVSSALVRTDEQFF
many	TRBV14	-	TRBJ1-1	TGTGCCAGCAGCCAATTCGAGGGTAGGGACACTGAAGCTTTCTTT	CASSQFEGRDTEAFF
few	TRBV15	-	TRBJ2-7	TGTGCCACCAGCAGAGCCCTTTTCGTTGAGCAGTACTTC	CATSRALFVEQYF
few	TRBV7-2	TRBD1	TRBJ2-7	TGTGCCAGCAGCTTAGCATCGACAGGGGGCAGGTACGAGCAGTACTTC	CASSLASTGGRYEQYF
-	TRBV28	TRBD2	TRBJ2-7	TGTGCCAGCAGTTCCCTAGCGGGGGGATACTCCTACGAGCAGTACTTC	CASSSLAGGYSYEQYF
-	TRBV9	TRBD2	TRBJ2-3	TGTGCCAGCAGTGAATTAGCGGGAGACGGGGCAGATACGCAGTATTTT	CASSELAGDGADTQYF
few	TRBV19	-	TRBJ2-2	TGTGCCAGTAGTCCCCGATGGAGGGAGAACACCGGGGAGCTGTTTTTT	CASSPRWRENTGELFF
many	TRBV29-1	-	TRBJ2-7	TGCAGCGTTGTGCTGGGCTCCTACGAGCAGTACTTC	CSVVLGSYEQYF
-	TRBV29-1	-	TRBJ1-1	TGCAGCGTCAAGACCCAGAACACTGAAGCTTTCTTT	CSVKTQNTEAFF
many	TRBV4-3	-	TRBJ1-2	TGCGCCAGCAGCCAAGCAGGGAACTATGGCTACACCTTC	CASSQAGNYGYTF
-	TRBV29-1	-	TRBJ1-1	TGCAGCGTTGTTTCTCGGAGTGAAATGAACACTGAAGCTTTCTTT	CSVVSRSEMNTEAFF
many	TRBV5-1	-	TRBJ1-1	TGCGCCAGCAGGCCCTACACAGTTCCTCCTAACACTGAAGCTTTCTTT	CASRPYTVPPNTEAFF
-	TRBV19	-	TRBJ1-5	TGTGCCAGTAGTACCCCTACGAGGGTCCATAGCAATCAGCCCCAGCATTTT	CASSTPTRVHSNQPQHF
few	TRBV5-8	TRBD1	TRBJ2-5	TGTGCGGCGAGACAGGGGTCGGGGACCCAGTACTTC	CAARQGSGTQYF
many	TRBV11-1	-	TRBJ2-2	TGTGCCAGCAGGCCGCGTCCGGGACATCGCAACCGGCGTAACACCGGGGAGCTGTTTTTT	CASRPRPGHRNRRNTGELFF
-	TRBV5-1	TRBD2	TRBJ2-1	TGCGCCAGCAGGCGGGGTTCTAGCGGGAGTTTTCTTATCGGGAATGAGCAGTTCTTC	CASRRGSSGSFLIGNEQFF
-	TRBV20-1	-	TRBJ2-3	TGCAGTGCTTTTAGGTCCCAAATCACAGATACGCAGTATTTT	CSAFRSQITDTQYF
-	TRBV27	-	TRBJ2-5	TGTGCCAGCAGTTTCGGGGGTGACCCGGGGACCCAGTACTTC	CASSFGGDPGTQYF
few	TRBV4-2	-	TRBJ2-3	TGTGCCAGCAGCCAAGATCACGCGACTATCACAGATACGCAGTATTTT	CASSQDHATITDTQYF
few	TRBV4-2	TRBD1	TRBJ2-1	TGTGCCAGCAGCCAAGAAAGGACAGGGTACAATGAGCAGTTCTTC	CASSQERTGYNEQFF
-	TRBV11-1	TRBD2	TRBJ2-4	TGTGCCAGCAGCCCCAGACTAGCGGGAGGGCCCTCGGACAAAAACATTCAGTACTTC	CASSPRLAGGPSDKNIQYF
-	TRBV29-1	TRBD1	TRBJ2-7	TGCAGCGTTGAAGAAGGACAGGGGGGGCCCTACGAGCAGTACTTC	CSVEEGQGGPYEQYF
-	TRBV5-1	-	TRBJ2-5	TGCGCCAGCAGCTTGGAGGGGCTAGCGCGGGTTATCGGGACCCAGTACTTC	CASSLEGLARVIGTQYF
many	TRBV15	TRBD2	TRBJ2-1	TGTGCCACCAGCAGAGATGCAACTAGCGGATCCTACAATGAGCAGTTCTTC	CATSRDATSGSYNEQFF
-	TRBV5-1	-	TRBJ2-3	TGCGCCAGCAGCCGGCCCCGGGACAACACAGATACGCAGTATTTT	CASSRPRDNTDTQYF
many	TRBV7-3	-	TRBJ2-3	TGTGCCAGCAGCTTAGGTCTCACAGATACGCAGTATTTT	CASSLGLTDTQYF
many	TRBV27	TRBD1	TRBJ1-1	TGTGCCAGCAGGCGACAGGGAGGCACCACTGAAGCTTTCTTT	CASRRQGGTTEAFF
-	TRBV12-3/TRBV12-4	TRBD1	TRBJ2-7	TGTGCCAGCGGACCCGGGACAGGGGGTGGGGAGCAGTACTTC	CASGPGTGGGEQYF
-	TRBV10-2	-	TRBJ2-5	TGCGCCAGCAGTGAGGAAGCTGGGGCTTGGGGACTCTCTCAAGAGACCCAGTACTTC	CASSEEAGAWGLSQETQYF
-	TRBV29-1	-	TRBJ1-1	TGCAGCGCTGGGAATTATGACACTGAAGCTTTCTTT	CSAGNYDTEAFF
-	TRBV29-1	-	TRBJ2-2	TGCAGCGTTGCGCCCCAGGGGCTCACCGGGGAGCTGTTTTTT	CSVAPQGLTGELFF
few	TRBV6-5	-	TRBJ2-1	TGTGCCAGCAGTTACCCCCAGGGTGGAAGCTACAATGAGCAGTTCTTC	CASSYPQGGSYNEQFF
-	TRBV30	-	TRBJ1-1	TGTGCCTGGAGGTGGGGGGCTAGGAGCACTGAAGCTTTCTTT	CAWRWGARSTEAFF
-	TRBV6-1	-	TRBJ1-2	TGTGCCAGCAGTAAGGACAGAAACTATGGCTACACCTTC	CASSKDRNYGYTF
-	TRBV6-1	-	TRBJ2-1	TGTGCCAGCAACCGGGACTGGGCTGGGGAGCAGTTCTTC	CASNRDWAGEQFF